The 9 T cell receptor beta chains in this list originate from one sample, sequenced in a study of T cells in Graves' hyperthyroidism and ophthalmopathy (dated by TCRdb to about 2019). The library was built by means of multiplex PCR. The sequencer listed for this sample is Illumina HiSeq 2000. The TCR beta CDR3 regions were amplified from RNA transcripts. For the first round of RT-PCR on the TCR CDR3, the HTBI primer set was used together with the Qiagen OneStep RT-PCR kit. TCRdb reworked the public reads: Q25 trimming with fastp, MiXCR clone assembly, productive beta chains retained. Rows matching on CDR3 protein sequence are summarized as one entry with the most common DNA and genes. This sample is represented by 450,000 to 700,000 distinct CDR3 sequences; 40% to 55% of them were singletons. Clones ranked in the top ten supply under 20% of the sample. The specimen sequenced was peripheral blood or thyroid tissue (not recorded which). The source of these receptors is an adult woman with Graves' disease, either hyperthyroidism or ophthalmopathy (not recorded which).

In its sample, this clonotype was seen once. The V and J genes are TRBV4-1 and TRBJ2-2; 10 nucleotides align to TRBD2. Germline values: CDR1 MGHRA, CDR2 YSYEKL. With V trimmed by 0 bases and J by 5 bases, 15 bases remained unmatched. The length of the CDR3 is 20 residues. The CDR3, as DNA: TGCGCCAGCAGCCAAGAGGAGAGTCTAGCGGGAGTAAGGGGGACCGGGGAGCTGTTTTTT. Translating gives CASSQEESLAGVRGTGELFF.

The chain employs TRBV14 and TRBJ1-5, with D unresolved. This CDR3 is built from 13 residues. CDR1 is SGHDN and CDR2 is FVKESK in the germline V gene. CDR3 bases: TGTGCTAGAGGCGGGGTAGGCAATCAGCCCCAGCATTTT. Its protein is CARGGVGNQPQHF.

Many counts were recorded for this clonotype. The chain combines TRBV19 with TRBJ1-2; tentatively, D is TRBD1 (6 bases). The CDR3 runs 15 residues. V was clipped by 2 bases and J by 6 bases, with 16 bases between them. Germline V gene lookup returns CDR1 LNHDA and CDR2 SQIVND (reference sequence). Here the CDR3 reads CASSITSGAGDGYTF. For the CDR3, the DNA is TGTGCCAGTAGTATAACCTCCGGGGCAGGGGATGGCTACACCTTC.

This clonotype was counted only a few times. The V gene is TRBV7-2, the J gene TRBJ1-1, with D possibly TRBD1 on 6 matching bases. The CDR3 runs 17 residues. The germline gives CDR1 SGHTA, CDR2 FQGNSA. V was pared by 7 bases and J by 0 bases, with 21 bases between. This chain's CDR3 is CASTPGAGVIMNTEAFF. For the CDR3, the DNA is TGTGCCAGCACCCCCGGGGCAGGGGTTATTATGAACACTGAAGCTTTCTTT.

A word on this clonotype: No conserved phenylalanine or tryptophan ends this CDR3, so it is likely a read error. The limits of the CDR3 on the DNA are not certain, so only TCRdb's listed CDR3 is given. The V call is TRBV7-9, the J call TRBJ1-5; the listed D gene, TRBD1, was not tested against the DNA. The CDR3 is 10 amino acids in total, end residues counted. CDR1 SEHNR and CDR2 FQNEAQ come from the germline V gene (reference sequence). CDR3 protein: CASSFPGTGL.

This clonotype was seen many times. The V call is TRBV12-3 or TRBV12-4, the J call TRBJ2-5; possibly TRBD1 or TRBD2 for D (5 bases each). Between the trimmed V and J ends, which lost 5 bases and 0 bases, there was a span of 10 bases. The CDR3 has 14 amino acids. The CDR3: CASSQVGDQETQYF. Here the CDR3 DNA reads TGTGCCAGCAGTCAAGTGGGGGACCAAGAGACCCAGTACTTC.

The J gene is TRBJ1-1, the V gene TRBV29-1; 7 bases line up with TRBD1. The J segment lost 7 bases and the V segment lost 2 bases, leaving 7 bases of the junction unmatched. CDR1 SQVTM and CDR2 ANQGSEA come from the germline V gene. The CDR3 sequence is 13 residues long. CDR3 DNA sequence: TGCAGCGTTGAAACCCCAGGGGGGAATGAAGCTTTCTTT. Protein sequence: CSVETPGGNEAFF.

The rearrangement links TRBV7-9 to TRBJ2-2; D gene uncertain. This CDR3 contains 14 residues. Germline values: CDR1 SEHNR, CDR2 FQNEAQ (reference sequence). Trimming shortened V by 6 bases and J by 1 base, and 9 bases separated the two germline ends. The CDR3 is CASSWAMNTGELFF. The CDR3 region has the DNA TGTGCCAGCAGTTGGGCCATGAACACCGGGGAGCTGTTTTTT. Combining the CDR3 with reference TRBV7-9 and TRBJ2-2 gives the whole variable domain DTGVSQNPRHKITKRGQNVTFRCDPISEHNRLYWYRQTLGQGPEFLTYFQNEAQLEKSRLLSDRFSAERPKGSFSTLEIQRTEQGDSAMYLCASSWAMNTGELFFGEGSRLTVL.

This clonotype was counted ten times or more. The chain joins TRBV6-1 to TRBJ2-6, with 10 bases aligning to TRBD2. Germline assignment: CDR1 MNHNS and CDR2 SASEGT. The CDR3 length is 15 residues. Trimming removed 7 bases from V and 3 bases from J; junction bases left unmatched: 3. In nucleotides, the CDR3 is TGTGCCAGCATCCCTAGCGGGAGTGGGGCCAACGTCCTGACTTTC. Encoded protein: CASIPSGSGANVLTF.